These 31 T cell receptor beta chains came from one sample sequenced in a study of blood T cell repertoires in COVID-19. TCRdb's copy holds only in-frame clones and misses some; the assay was immunoSEQ multiplex PCR. The sample records about 230,000 clones, about 79% being singletons. Sequenced input: peripheral blood. These TCRs come from a man aged 40-50 years who had recovered from COVID-19.

J is TRBJ2-1 and V is TRBV19; D may be TRBD1 (5 bases). Trimming left V 7 bases short and J 4 bases short, with 11 bases between. Germline V gives CDR1 LNHDA, CDR2 SQIVND (reference sequence). The CDR3 is 13 residues long. The CDR3 region has the DNA TGTGCCAGTACCCTAGGGGCTTACAATGAGCAGTTCTTC. Translated, it gives CASTLGAYNEQFF.

V gene TRBV9 combines with J gene TRBJ1-4, with 8 bases identical to TRBD1. Germline values: CDR1 SGDLS, CDR2 YYNGEE. Trimming cost V 3 bases and J 6 bases; bases outside gene matches: 7. This CDR3 spans 15 amino acids. CDR3 region: CASSAQGAGDEKLFF. The CDR3 DNA reads as TGTGCCAGCAGCGCGCAGGGGGCCGGGGATGAAAAACTGTTTTTT.

This chain joins TRBV19 and TRBJ2-3, with 13 bases that match TRBD2. After removal of 5 bases from V and 2 bases from J, the junction contained 19 bases not matched to a gene. Germline V gene sequence: CDR1 LNHDA, CDR2 SQIVND (reference sequence). There are 21 residues in the CDR3. CDR3 in DNA: TGTGCCAGTAGTCTCCGAACTCAGACTAGCGGGGGGTGGGGCCACACAGATACGCAGTATTTT. Its protein is CASSLRTQTSGGWGHTDTQYF.

J is TRBJ1-2 and V is TRBV5-5; the D gene is possibly TRBD1 (5 bases). Germline CDR1 is SGHKS and CDR2 is YYEKEE (reference sequence). V dropped 0 bases and J dropped 4 bases, with 10 bases sitting between them. The CDR3 spans 14 residues. In nucleotides, the CDR3 is TGTGCCAGCAGCTTGGGCAGGGCACTCTATGGCTACACCTTC. Translation gives CASSLGRALYGYTF.

The chain uses TRBV5-1 and TRBJ2-3, with 7 bases matching TRBD2. V gave up 5 bases and J gave up 0 bases; unmatched junction bases: 9. From germline, CDR1 is SGHRS and CDR2 YFSETQ. The CDR3 extends over 16 amino acids. The CDR3 DNA reads TGCGCCAGCAGTTCTGGGCTAGCGGATAGCACAGATACGCAGTATTTT. Translated, it gives CASSSGLADSTDTQYF.

The CDR3 region is CASRNMRLGGREDEQFF. As DNA, the CDR3 is TGTGCCAGCAGGAATATGCGCCTCGGCGGGAGGGAGGATGAGCAGTTCTTC. The chain recombines TRBV13 with TRBJ2-1; 9 bases fit TRBD2. Trimming removed 6 bases from V and 8 bases from J; junction bases left unmatched: 17. CDR3 size: 17 residues. Germline CDR1 PRHDT, CDR2 FYEKMQ (reference sequence).

The rearrangement joins TRBV10-2 to TRBJ1-5; D uncertain. Germline CDR1 and CDR2: WSHSY and SAAADI. V lost 3 bases and J 3 bases, leaving 12 bases between the germline ends. The CDR3 is 15 amino acids. CDR3 protein: CASSDTAGFNQPQHF. The CDR3 bases are TGCGCCAGCAGTGATACGGCAGGCTTCAATCAGCCCCAGCATTTT.

The J gene is TRBJ1-1, the V gene TRBV30, with TRBD1 as a possible D gene (6 bases). The CDR3 runs to 13 residues. The V gene's germline CDR1 is GTSNPN and CDR2 SVGIG (reference sequence). V lost 0 bases, J lost 3 bases, and 8 bases lay in between. CDR3: CAWSVKGDTEAFF. CDR3 bases: TGTGCCTGGAGTGTTAAGGGGGACACTGAAGCTTTCTTT.

The CDR3 is CATRVGGRGARANTGELFF. The DNA of the CDR3 is TGTGCCACCCGCGTGGGGGGTCGCGGGGCCAGAGCGAACACCGGGGAGCTGTTTTTT. V usage is TRBV10-3 and J usage is TRBJ2-2; perhaps TRBD2 as D (6 bases). The germline CDR1 and CDR2 sequences are ENHRY and SYGVKD. The CDR3 has 19 residues. The germline V and J ends were trimmed by 10 bases and 0 bases, with 27 bases remaining between them.

The V call is TRBV5-1, the J call TRBJ2-5; TRBD2 is a possible D gene (5 bases). Germline CDR1 and CDR2: SGHRS and YFSETQ. The CDR3 has 13 amino acids. V dropped 0 bases and J dropped 9 bases, with 12 bases sitting between them. CDR3 in amino acids: CASSLVFGESQYF. CDR3 DNA sequence: TGCGCCAGCAGCTTGGTATTTGGGGAGTCCCAGTACTTC.

The chain recombines TRBV4-3 with TRBJ2-5; D gene ambiguous. Germline V lookup: CDR1 LGHNA, CDR2 YSLEER. CDR3 length: 15 amino acids. With 0 bases removed from V and 5 bases from J, the gap between germline ends came to 13 bases. DNA for the CDR3: TGCGCCAGCAGCCAAGAGGTTGGGCCCTGGGAGACCCAGTACTTC. Translated, it gives CASSQEVGPWETQYF.

The chain couples TRBV6-2 or TRBV6-3 to TRBJ1-3; D is possibly TRBD1 (5 bases). CDR1 and CDR2 (germline): MNHEY, SVGEGT. V was pared by 4 bases and J by 2 bases, with 15 bases between. The CDR3 sequence is 16 residues long. CDR3 DNA sequence: TGTGCCAGCAGTTCATCAGAAGGGGTAACTGGAAACACCATATATTTT. This gives the protein CASSSSEGVTGNTIYF.

The V call is TRBV10-2, the J call TRBJ2-3; weak D call: TRBD2 (7 bases). CDR1 is WSHSY, CDR2 SAAADI, per germline. This CDR3 contains 18 residues. Trimming stripped 2 bases from V and 4 bases from J, with 22 bases between. The CDR3 bases are TGCGCCAGCAGTGAGAGTTCACGGGGGGCGGGCAGGGCAGATACGCAGTATTTT. Translation gives CASSESSRGAGRADTQYF.

CDR3 bases: TGTGCCACCAGTGATTTGCGAGGTTCTGGATATGGCTACACCTTC. Its translation: CATSDLRGSGYGYTF. This chain connects TRBV24-1 to TRBJ1-2; D unclear. CDR1 and CDR2 (germline): KGHDR, SFDVKD. This CDR3 is 15 amino acids long. With 0 bases removed from V and 5 bases from J, the gap between germline ends came to 12 bases.

This chain joins TRBV10-3 and TRBJ1-1; D is uncertain. Between the trimmed V and J ends, which lost 3 bases and 7 bases, there was a span of 15 bases. Germline CDR1 ENHRY, CDR2 SYGVKD. The CDR3 has 14 amino acids. The CDR3 region is CAISDRGREGEAFF. DNA for the CDR3: TGTGCCATCAGTGATAGAGGGAGAGAGGGTGAAGCTTTCTTT.

The chain combines TRBV29-1 with TRBJ1-2; D gene uncertain. The ends were cut back, 3 bases at V and 4 bases at J, with 6 bases in the middle. The CDR3 totals 11 residues. CDR1 and CDR2 (germline): SQVTM, ANQGSEA. The CDR3 reads CSVDRLYGYTF. CDR3 DNA sequence: TGCAGCGTTGACAGACTCTATGGCTACACCTTC.

The chain employs TRBV10-2 and TRBJ2-7; no clear D gene. The CDR3 spans 16 residues. Germline CDR1 reads WSHSY; CDR2 reads SAAADI. The V gene lost 3 bases and the J gene lost 4 bases, with 19 bases spanning the gap. The CDR3 DNA reads TGCGCCAGCAGTGAACCCCGGCGAGGTTTGGGTTACGAGCAGTACTTC. This encodes CASSEPRRGLGYEQYF.

The count of this clone is one. The chain uses TRBV7-8 and TRBJ2-1; D is perhaps TRBD2 (5 bases). Looked up from germline, CDR1 is SGHVS and CDR2 is FQNEAQ. V lost 4 bases, J lost 3 bases, and 13 bases lay in between. The CDR3 is made up of 15 amino acids. The DNA for the CDR3 is TGTGCCAGCAGCTCCCGGACGGGGAGCTACAATGAGCAGTTCTTC. As protein: CASSSRTGSYNEQFF.

This clone was detected only once. The rearrangement links TRBV11-3 to TRBJ2-5, with 12 bases aligning to TRBD1. The CDR3 sequence is 16 residues long. V lost 5 bases and J lost 5; bases outside the gene matches: 9. The germline CDR1 and CDR2 sequences are SGHNT and YENEEA. The CDR3 DNA sequence: TGTGCCAGCAGCGCATCGGGGACAGGGGGCGCGGAGACCCAGTACTTC. This gives the protein CASSASGTGGAETQYF.

The rearrangement uses TRBV20-1 and TRBJ2-7; 8 nucleotides agree with TRBD1. The germline CDR1 and CDR2 sequences are DFQATT and SNEGSKA (reference sequence). CDR3 length: 15 amino acids. V shed 5 bases and J 2 bases; nucleotides not matched to a gene: 11. The DNA of the CDR3 is TGCAGTGCTGGTGTTCTAGGACAGGGTCCCTACGAGCAGTACTTC. Translation: CSAGVLGQGPYEQYF.

This sequence joins TRBV9 and TRBJ1-3; D is ambiguous. V lost 0 bases, J lost 2 bases, and 15 bases lay in between. Germline CDR1 reads SGDLS; CDR2 reads YYNGEE. CDR3 size: 17 residues. CDR3 region: CASSVAPGGDAGNTIYF. In nucleotides, the CDR3 is TGTGCCAGCAGCGTAGCTCCGGGTGGAGACGCTGGAAACACCATATATTTT.

The chain joins TRBV7-2 to TRBJ2-3, with 7 bases identical to TRBD1. CDR3 length: 15 residues. The trim removed 0 bases at V and 3 bases at J, leaving 3 bases unmatched. Looked up from germline, CDR1 is SGHTA and CDR2 is FQGNSA. The CDR3 bases are TGTGCCAGCAGCTTAGCCAGGGGGTATACAGATACGCAGTATTTT. Residues: CASSLARGYTDTQYF.

This clone was recorded once. This chain links TRBV5-1 with TRBJ2-3, with TRBD2 matching 16 bases. The V gene end was trimmed by 3 bases and the J gene end by 2 bases; junction bases not matched to a gene: 6. Germline CDR1 and CDR2: SGHRS and YFSETQ. This CDR3 region has 18 residues. CDR3 region: CASSWGLAGGQVTDTQYF. The CDR3 DNA sequence: TGCGCCAGCAGCTGGGGACTAGCGGGAGGGCAAGTCACAGATACGCAGTATTTT.

CDR3 nucleotide sequence: TGTGCCAGCAGCTTAATTCGGGGGTGGGCTAGCGGGGGGGCGCTCTCCGATACGCAGTATTTT. Its translation is CASSLIRGWASGGALSDTQYF. V usage is TRBV7-8 and J usage is TRBJ2-3, with 12 bases identical to TRBD2. The CDR3 totals 21 residues. Germline-derived CDR1 and CDR2 are SGHVS and FQNEAQ. Losses at the gene ends were 2 bases for V and 6 bases for J; bases not matched to a gene: 21. Full variable domain (missing parts from reference TRBV7-8 and TRBJ2-3): GAGVSQSPRYKVAKRGQDVALRCDPISGHVSLFWYQQALGQGPEFLTYFQNEAQLDKSGLPSDRFFAERPEGSVSTLKIQRTQQEDSAVYLCASSLIRGWASGGALSDTQYFGPGTRLTVL.

The chain is built from TRBV9 and TRBJ2-3; D is uncertain. Germline V CDR1 and CDR2: SGDLS, YYNGEE. The CDR3 length is 12 residues. Trimming removed 4 bases at V and 0 bases at J, with 3 bases between. CDR3 bases: TGTGCCAGCAGCCCAAGCACAGATACGCAGTATTTT. Translation gives CASSPSTDTQYF.

This clone is a singleton in its sample. The V and J genes are TRBV7-9 and TRBJ1-6; D might be TRBD1 (5 bases). Germline V lookup: CDR1 SEHNR, CDR2 FQNEAQ (reference sequence). Trimming removed 5 bases at V and 10 bases at J, with 21 bases between. The CDR3 spans 16 residues. The CDR3 DNA sequence: TGTGCCAGCAGCCCTAGCTTACCTTCGGGGGACTCACCCCTCCACTTT. The encoded protein is CASSPSLPSGDSPLHF.

The chain uses TRBV29-1 and TRBJ1-2; D gene ambiguous. Trimming removed 8 bases at V and 1 base at J, with 14 bases between. Germline lookup yields CDR1 SQVTM and CDR2 ANQGSEA. The CDR3 totals 13 residues. The CDR3 bases are TGCAGCACCCGCCGTTCGGTTAACTATGGCTACACCTTC. Translated: CSTRRSVNYGYTF.

The J gene is TRBJ1-2, the V gene TRBV19; TRBD1 might be the D (5 bases). Germline CDR1 and CDR2: LNHDA and SQIVND (reference sequence). The CDR3 is 14 residues long. V gave up 2 bases and J gave up 8 bases, with 15 bases separating them. The CDR3 spells CASSITYQGKGYTF. The CDR3 nucleotides are TGTGCCAGTAGTATAACCTACCAGGGCAAGGGCTACACCTTC.

The rearrangement joins TRBV7-9 to TRBJ2-3; D might be TRBD2 (6 bases). The ends were cut back, 3 bases at V and 7 bases at J, with 14 bases in the middle. CDR1 is SEHNR, CDR2 FQNEAQ, per germline (reference sequence). This CDR3 is built from 14 residues. The CDR3 loop is CASSLRDSGHTQYF. DNA for the CDR3: TGTGCCAGCAGCTTGCGGGACTCGGGCCATACGCAGTATTTT.

V usage is TRBV6-2 or TRBV6-3 and J usage is TRBJ1-2; no firm D call. V was pared by 5 bases and J by 9 bases, with 22 bases between. Looked up from germline, CDR1 is MNHEY and CDR2 is SVGEGT. This CDR3 is built from 15 residues. CDR3 bases: TGTGCCAGCAGTGTCCTCGGGTCTTCGGTGCGAAGCTACACCTTC. This sequence encodes CASSVLGSSVRSYTF.

The chain uses TRBV5-1 and TRBJ2-7; 8 nucleotides agree with TRBD2. V lost 4 bases to trimming and J lost 6 bases; unmatched junction nucleotides: 9. CDR3 length: 14 residues. Germline-derived CDR1 and CDR2 are SGHRS and YFSETQ. The CDR3 coding sequence is TGCGCCAGCAGCCGTCTTAGCGGGATAAGCGAGCAGTACTTC. It translates to CASSRLSGISEQYF.